Ten or more counts support the clone carrying this TCR beta chain. Its specificity is not known. The data are from a study of T cells after yellow fever vaccination. Overall study results and limits: A secondary response was less intense yet reached its peak sooner, at day 5 versus 15. Boosting was followed by the reappearance of most primary-vaccination clones (around 95% CD4, 88% CD8).

It was through 5'RACE template switching that TCR cDNA was made, with a universal primer site and UMIs added. One entry per CDR3 protein, called by TCRdb with MiXCR from the 5' RACE reads. Of under 150,000 distinct CDR3 sequences listed, 7% to 9% are singletons. Trimming at V came to 5 bases and at J to 7 bases, leaving 12 bases not matched to a gene. This CDR3 region has 14 residues. Germline-derived CDR1 and CDR2 are SGHDT and YYEEEE. This rearrangement joins TRBV5-6 to TRBJ2-7; 7 positions match TRBD2. The sequences come from CD4+ T cells sorted from PBMCs, collected 5 days after the yellow fever booster vaccination. The source is a man between 25 and 39 years old who received the YFV17D yellow fever vaccine. This CDR3 is CASRLRTRSGEQYF. The CDR3 coding sequence is TGTGCCAGCAGGTTGCGGACTAGATCGGGGGAGCAGTACTTC. Looking up the rest from reference TRBV5-6 and TRBJ2-7 gives the full variable domain: DAGVTQSPTHLIKTRGQQVTLRCSPKSGHDTVSWYQQALGQGPQFIFQYYEEEERQRGNFPDRFSGHQFPNYSSELNVNALLLGDSALYLCASRLRTRSGEQYFGPGTRLTVT.